This TCR beta chain was identified in a study of patients and donors after allogeneic stem cell transplantation. This CDR3 region has 14 residues. Trimming left V 1 base short and J 5 bases short, with 11 bases between. Germline V CDR1 and CDR2: LNHNV, YYDKDF (reference sequence). TCRdb used MiXCR to reprocess the RT-PCR reads, holding one entry per CDR3 protein. The profile shows about 960,000 distinct CDR3 sequences, roughly 18% of them singletons. The TCR sequence derives from a human donor who was either an allogeneic HSCT recipient or a stem cell or donor lymphocyte infusion donor (not recorded which). It is not recorded whose cells these are; they may come from a transplant donor. The sequenced sample was blood, either unsorted or a sorted T cell fraction (not recorded which). This chain links TRBV15 with TRBJ2-5; perhaps TRBD2 as D (6 bases). This chain's CDR3 is CATSRVRGKETQYF. DNA for the CDR3: TGTGCCACCAGCAGAGTCCGCGGGAAGGAGACCCAGTACTTC.